This is a list of T cell receptor beta chains from one sample in a study of blood T cell repertoires in COVID-19. Profiled with immunoSEQ multiplex PCR; TCRdb holds only in-frame clones, not every one. The sample shows about 310,000 clones, 87% of them seen only once. Sample: peripheral blood. Receptor source: a man between 50 and 59 years old with active or convalescent COVID-19. Both conserved end residues are part of each CDR3. The D gene is left open where the match is weak. Where a row states a size, it is once, few, many or the class of an expanded clone; other rows omit it.

d_gene: .; abundance: few; j_gene: TRBJ2-7; len: 17; v_gene: TRBV12-1; CDR3aa: CASSFDSGLAGDHEQYF; CDR3nt: TGTGCCAGCAGCTTTGATTCGGGACTAGCGGGAGACCACGAGCAGTACTTC
d_gene: .; abundance: few; j_gene: TRBJ1-1; len: 13; v_gene: TRBV6-5; CDR3aa: CASSYSWTGGAFF; CDR3nt: TGTGCCAGCAGTTACTCATGGACCGGGGGAGCTTTCTTT
d_gene: TRBD2; abundance: .; j_gene: TRBJ2-7; len: 16; v_gene: TRBV7-2; CDR3aa: CASSRTSGTFSYEQYF; CDR3nt: TGTGCCAGCAGTAGGACTAGCGGGACCTTCTCCTACGAGCAGTACTTC
d_gene: TRBD2; abundance: .; j_gene: TRBJ2-7; len: 16; v_gene: TRBV6-2/TRBV6-3; CDR3aa: CASSSTLAGVVYEQYF; CDR3nt: TGTGCCAGCAGTTCTACTCTAGCGGGAGTTGTCTACGAGCAGTACTTC
d_gene: .; abundance: .; j_gene: TRBJ2-5; len: 16; v_gene: TRBV6-2/TRBV6-3; CDR3aa: CASSSFRASEGETQYF; CDR3nt: TGTGCCAGCAGTTCCTTCCGTGCTAGCGAGGGTGAGACCCAGTACTTC
d_gene: TRBD1; abundance: .; j_gene: TRBJ1-1; len: 15; v_gene: TRBV10-3; CDR3aa: CAISESTGAGTEAFF; CDR3nt: TGTGCCATCAGTGAGTCGACAGGGGCGGGCACTGAAGCTTTCTTT
d_gene: TRBD1; abundance: .; j_gene: TRBJ1-2; len: 14; v_gene: TRBV28; CDR3aa: CASRRQGEIYGYTF; CDR3nt: TGTGCCAGCAGGCGACAGGGAGAGATCTATGGCTACACCTTC
d_gene: .; abundance: .; j_gene: TRBJ1-2; len: 13; v_gene: TRBV10-2; CDR3aa: CASSEGSNYGYTF; CDR3nt: TGCGCCAGCAGTGAAGGGAGTAACTATGGCTACACCTTC
d_gene: .; abundance: .; j_gene: TRBJ1-3; len: 16; v_gene: TRBV9; CDR3aa: CASSPLAGISGNTIYF; CDR3nt: TGTGCCAGCAGCCCCCTGGCAGGCATCTCTGGAAACACCATATATTTT
d_gene: TRBD1; abundance: few; j_gene: TRBJ2-7; len: 14; v_gene: TRBV6-5; CDR3aa: CASAKETGFHEQYF; CDR3nt: TGTGCCAGTGCCAAGGAGACAGGGTTCCACGAGCAGTACTTC
d_gene: TRBD2; abundance: .; j_gene: TRBJ2-7; len: 17; v_gene: TRBV2; CDR3aa: CASSERPSGGSSYEQYF; CDR3nt: TGTGCCAGCAGTGAACGACCTAGCGGAGGAAGCTCCTACGAGCAGTACTTC
d_gene: .; abundance: .; j_gene: TRBJ1-6; len: 18; v_gene: TRBV18; CDR3aa: CASSPQSRLAGASSPLHF; CDR3nt: TGTGCCAGCTCACCACAGTCGAGACTTGCAGGGGCGAGCTCACCCCTCCACTTT
d_gene: .; abundance: .; j_gene: TRBJ2-5; len: 13; v_gene: TRBV5-1; CDR3aa: CASSRELLETQYF; CDR3nt: TGCGCCAGCAGTCGGGAACTTTTAGAGACCCAGTACTTC
d_gene: TRBD1; abundance: few; j_gene: TRBJ2-7; len: 15; v_gene: TRBV6-2/TRBV6-3; CDR3aa: CASSYFRDRSYEQYF; CDR3nt: TGTGCCAGCAGTTACTTCCGGGACAGGTCCTACGAGCAGTACTTC
d_gene: TRBD1; abundance: .; j_gene: TRBJ2-7; len: 17; v_gene: TRBV13; CDR3aa: CASSLRRTGGPAYEQYF; CDR3nt: TGTGCCAGCAGCTTGAGACGAACAGGGGGCCCAGCCTACGAGCAGTACTTC
d_gene: .; abundance: .; j_gene: TRBJ2-7; len: 14; v_gene: TRBV19; CDR3aa: CASPIPSETYEQYF; CDR3nt: TGTGCCAGCCCCATTCCTAGCGAGACCTACGAGCAGTACTTC
d_gene: TRBD2; abundance: .; j_gene: TRBJ2-1; len: 15; v_gene: TRBV4-3; CDR3aa: CASSHPGLEYNEQFF; CDR3nt: TGCGCCAGCAGCCACCCGGGACTAGAGTACAATGAGCAGTTCTTC
d_gene: TRBD1; abundance: .; j_gene: TRBJ2-7; len: 15; v_gene: TRBV10-1; CDR3aa: CASSELTGRKYEQYF; CDR3nt: TGCGCCAGCAGTGAGTTGACAGGGAGAAAATACGAGCAGTACTTC
d_gene: .; abundance: .; j_gene: TRBJ1-1; len: 13; v_gene: TRBV29-1; CDR3aa: CSVRVTKNTEAFF; CDR3nt: TGCAGCGTTCGGGTAACGAAGAACACTGAAGCTTTCTTT
d_gene: .; abundance: .; j_gene: TRBJ1-6; len: 14; v_gene: TRBV11-2; CDR3aa: CASTTGNRNSPLHF; CDR3nt: TGTGCCAGCACCACAGGGAACAGGAATTCACCCCTCCACTTT
d_gene: .; abundance: .; j_gene: TRBJ2-7; len: 12; v_gene: TRBV12-3/TRBV12-4; CDR3aa: CASNGGPNEQYF; CDR3nt: TGTGCCAGCAACGGGGGTCCCAACGAGCAGTACTTC
d_gene: .; abundance: .; j_gene: TRBJ1-6; len: 12; v_gene: TRBV19; CDR3aa: CASSLVRSPLHF; CDR3nt: TGTGCCAGTAGCCTCGTGCGGTCACCCCTCCACTTT
d_gene: .; abundance: .; j_gene: TRBJ2-7; len: 11; v_gene: TRBV5-1; CDR3aa: CASRHLYEQYF; CDR3nt: TGCGCCAGCAGGCACCTATACGAGCAGTACTTC
d_gene: .; abundance: .; j_gene: TRBJ2-3; len: 13; v_gene: TRBV15; CDR3aa: CATSRDLQDTQYF; CDR3nt: TGTGCCACCAGCAGAGATTTACAAGATACGCAGTATTTT
d_gene: TRBD2; abundance: once; j_gene: TRBJ2-2; len: 17; v_gene: TRBV28; CDR3aa: CASNIQSGSKNTGELFF; CDR3nt: TGTGCCAGCAATATCCAAAGCGGGAGCAAGAACACCGGGGAGCTGTTTTTT
d_gene: .; abundance: .; j_gene: TRBJ1-1; len: 12; v_gene: TRBV27; CDR3aa: CASSDRDTEAFF; CDR3nt: TGTGCCAGCAGTGATAGAGACACTGAAGCTTTCTTT
d_gene: TRBD2; abundance: .; j_gene: TRBJ2-1; len: 13; v_gene: TRBV5-8; CDR3aa: CARRELADNEQFF; CDR3nt: TGTGCCAGACGGGAACTAGCGGACAATGAGCAGTTCTTC
d_gene: TRBD1; abundance: once; j_gene: TRBJ1-1; len: 15; v_gene: TRBV3-1/TRBV3-2; CDR3aa: CASSYLGQGNTEAFF; CDR3nt: TGTGCCAGCAGCTACCTTGGACAGGGGAACACTGAAGCTTTCTTT
d_gene: .; abundance: .; j_gene: TRBJ2-5; len: 14; v_gene: TRBV7-3; CDR3aa: CASSPGRSEETQYF; CDR3nt: TGTGCCAGCAGCCCAGGGCGGTCGGAGGAGACCCAGTACTTC
d_gene: TRBD1; abundance: once; j_gene: TRBJ2-7; len: 15; v_gene: TRBV7-9; CDR3aa: CASSLSYGDRDEQYF; CDR3nt: TGTGCCAGCAGCTTATCATATGGTGACAGGGACGAGCAGTACTTC
d_gene: .; abundance: .; j_gene: TRBJ2-7; len: 13; v_gene: TRBV9; CDR3aa: CASSAWRLGEQYF; CDR3nt: TGTGCCAGCAGCGCCTGGAGGTTAGGCGAGCAGTACTTC
d_gene: TRBD1; abundance: .; j_gene: TRBJ2-7; len: 17; v_gene: TRBV6-2/TRBV6-3; CDR3aa: CASSGQGYFYEAYEQYF; CDR3nt: TGTGCCAGCAGCGGACAGGGTTACTTCTATGAGGCCTACGAGCAGTACTTC
d_gene: TRBD2; abundance: .; j_gene: TRBJ2-3; len: 12; v_gene: TRBV7-2; CDR3aa: CASTPGGDTQYF; CDR3nt: TGTGCCAGCACCCCGGGGGGAGATACGCAGTATTTT
d_gene: .; abundance: .; j_gene: TRBJ1-1; len: 13; v_gene: TRBV12-3/TRBV12-4; CDR3aa: CASSTLQGTEAFF; CDR3nt: TGTGCCAGCAGTACGCTTCAGGGAACTGAAGCTTTCTTT
d_gene: .; abundance: .; j_gene: TRBJ2-7; len: 14; v_gene: TRBV6-2/TRBV6-3; CDR3aa: CASSTPSRSYEQYF; CDR3nt: TGTGCCAGCAGTACTCCGAGTCGCTCCTACGAGCAGTACTTC
d_gene: .; abundance: .; j_gene: TRBJ2-3; len: 13; v_gene: TRBV5-8; CDR3aa: CASSLAGADTQYF; CDR3nt: TGTGCCAGCAGCTTGGCGGGTGCAGATACGCAGTATTTT
d_gene: .; abundance: .; j_gene: TRBJ1-2; len: 13; v_gene: TRBV7-2; CDR3aa: CASSQQTNYGYTF; CDR3nt: TGTGCCAGCAGCCAACAAACTAACTATGGCTACACCTTC
d_gene: .; abundance: .; j_gene: TRBJ2-3; len: 15; v_gene: TRBV11-2; CDR3aa: CASSFKQRNTDTQYF; CDR3nt: TGTGCCAGCAGCTTCAAACAGAGAAACACAGATACGCAGTATTTT
d_gene: TRBD1; abundance: .; j_gene: TRBJ1-1; len: 14; v_gene: TRBV5-4; CDR3aa: CASSLAGTGSEAFF; CDR3nt: TGTGCCAGCAGCTTGGCCGGGACAGGGTCCGAAGCTTTCTTT
d_gene: .; abundance: .; j_gene: TRBJ2-6; len: 15; v_gene: TRBV7-9; CDR3aa: CASSTLGSGANVLTF; CDR3nt: TGTGCCAGCAGCACTCTTGGCTCTGGGGCCAACGTCCTGACTTTC
d_gene: .; abundance: .; j_gene: TRBJ2-5; len: 13; v_gene: TRBV30; CDR3aa: CAWSVGGVETQYF; CDR3nt: TGTGCCTGGAGTGTAGGCGGGGTAGAGACCCAGTACTTC
d_gene: TRBD1; abundance: .; j_gene: TRBJ1-5; len: 17; v_gene: TRBV2; CDR3aa: CASTERTGRESNQPQHF; CDR3nt: TGTGCCAGCACCGAAAGGACAGGGCGGGAGAGCAATCAGCCCCAGCATTTT
d_gene: .; abundance: .; j_gene: TRBJ1-4; len: 17; v_gene: TRBV5-6; CDR3aa: CASSLYQGSATNEKLFF; CDR3nt: TGTGCCAGCAGCTTATATCAGGGTTCTGCAACTAATGAAAAACTGTTTTTT
d_gene: TRBD1; abundance: .; j_gene: TRBJ1-2; len: 14; v_gene: TRBV5-1; CDR3aa: CASSLGQGADGYTF; CDR3nt: TGCGCCAGCAGCTTAGGACAGGGGGCGGATGGCTACACCTTC
d_gene: TRBD1; abundance: .; j_gene: TRBJ2-5; len: 13; v_gene: TRBV2; CDR3aa: CASSRTGQETQYF; CDR3nt: TGTGCCAGCAGTCGGACAGGGCAAGAGACCCAGTACTTC
d_gene: TRBD1; abundance: .; j_gene: TRBJ1-5; len: 13; v_gene: TRBV28; CDR3aa: CASSLQGAQPQHF; CDR3nt: TGTGCCAGCAGTTTACAGGGGGCACAGCCCCAGCATTTT
d_gene: TRBD1; abundance: .; j_gene: TRBJ2-1; len: 13; v_gene: TRBV18; CDR3aa: CASSPPGGDSWFF; CDR3nt: TGTGCCAGCTCACCACCGGGTGGGGACAGTTGGTTCTTC
d_gene: TRBD1; abundance: .; j_gene: TRBJ1-2; len: 13; v_gene: TRBV28; CDR3aa: CASKTGINYGYTF; CDR3nt: TGTGCCAGCAAGACAGGGATTAACTATGGCTACACCTTC
d_gene: TRBD1; abundance: .; j_gene: TRBJ1-1; len: 14; v_gene: TRBV2; CDR3aa: CASRTGQGGTEAFF; CDR3nt: TGTGCCAGCAGGACCGGACAGGGGGGCACTGAAGCTTTCTTT
d_gene: .; abundance: .; j_gene: TRBJ1-1; len: 14; v_gene: TRBV27; CDR3aa: CASSFRGWNTEAFF; CDR3nt: TGTGCCAGCAGTTTTAGGGGTTGGAACACTGAAGCTTTCTTT
d_gene: TRBD1; abundance: .; j_gene: TRBJ1-5; len: 18; v_gene: TRBV30; CDR3aa: CAWSGPRTGLESNQPQHF; CDR3nt: TGTGCCTGGAGTGGACCCCGGACAGGGTTGGAGAGCAATCAGCCCCAGCATTTT
d_gene: .; abundance: .; j_gene: TRBJ1-6; len: 14; v_gene: TRBV2; CDR3aa: CASSPPTDNSPLHF; CDR3nt: TGTGCCAGCAGTCCCCCAACGGATAATTCACCCCTCCACTTT
d_gene: .; abundance: once; j_gene: TRBJ2-1; len: 15; v_gene: TRBV28; CDR3aa: CASIVGGKNYNEQFF; CDR3nt: TGTGCCAGCATAGTCGGGGGAAAGAACTACAATGAGCAGTTCTTC
d_gene: .; abundance: few; j_gene: TRBJ1-2; len: 14; v_gene: TRBV25-1; CDR3aa: CASSAHSGSKIYTF; CDR3nt: TGTGCCAGCAGTGCTCACTCCGGGTCCAAAATCTACACCTTC
d_gene: .; abundance: .; j_gene: TRBJ1-4; len: 15; v_gene: TRBV4-1; CDR3aa: CASSQESVRVEKLFF; CDR3nt: TGCGCCAGCAGCCAAGAGTCAGTTCGGGTTGAAAAACTGTTTTTT